This T cell receptor (beta chain) emerged from a study of T cells after yellow fever vaccination. The germline V gene encodes CDR1 SGHAT and CDR2 FQNNGV. The length of the CDR3 is 18 residues. The J segment lost 7 bases and the V segment lost 3 bases, leaving 10 bases of the junction unmatched. Each CDR3 protein gets one entry after TCRdb re-called the 5' RACE reads with MiXCR. The table records approximately 340,000 distinct CDR3 sequences, roughly 9.4% of them present only once. This clonotype has only a few counts. This chain uses TRBV11-2 with TRBJ1-6; 12 bases map to TRBD1. The origin of this receptor is a man between 18 and 29 years old who received the YFV17D yellow fever vaccine. The source material was PBMCs, sampled on the day of the first yellow fever vaccination. The CDR3 is CASSFGTGGRYSNSPLHF. In DNA, the CDR3 is TGTGCCAGCAGCTTCGGGACAGGGGGCCGGTACTCCAATTCACCCCTCCACTTT.